The 13 T cell receptor beta chains below all came from one sample that was sequenced in a study of prognosis after radiotherapy for stage I lung cancer. TCR beta CDR3 was amplified from genomic DNA by two-round multiplex PCR. Amplification in first-round PCR relied on primers specific to each TRBV and TRBJ gene. TCRdb re-called the multiplex PCR reads through MiXCR, storing one row per CDR3 protein. The data show 26,000 or so distinct CDR3 sequences, approximately 31% seen once. The material was PBMCs, obtained before or after stereotactic body radiation therapy (not recorded which). Source of these receptors: a donor over 45 with non-small cell lung cancer.

In this sample, this clonotype is medium-sized (0.01 to 0.1%). The chain couples TRBV19 to TRBJ1-3; D gene uncertain. CDR1 is LNHDA and CDR2 is SQIVND in the germline V gene (reference sequence). V dropped 4 bases and J dropped 0 bases, with 4 bases sitting between them. The CDR3 contains 13 residues. In DNA form, the CDR3 reads TGTGCCAGTAGTACGAACTCTGGAAACACCATATATTTT. Translated: CASSTNSGNTIYF.

The table lists this clonotype with many counts. J is TRBJ2-2 and V is TRBV19; 8 bases align to TRBD2. The germline V gene has CDR1 LNHDA and CDR2 SQIVND (reference sequence). The CDR3 runs to 16 residues. V dropped 1 base and J dropped 2; count of bases not matched to a gene: 3. The CDR3 coding sequence is TGTGCCAGTAGTATAGCGGTAGCGGGAAACACCGGGGAGCTGTTTTTT. This translates into CASSIAVAGNTGELFF. The variable domain in full, completed from reference TRBV19 and TRBJ2-2, reads DGGITQSPKYLFRKEGQNVTLSCEQNLNHDAMYWYRQDPGQGLRLIYYSQIVNDFQKGDIAEGYSVSREKKESFPLTVTSAQKNPTAFYLCASSIAVAGNTGELFFGEGSRLTVL.

This clonotype was counted many times. The chain joins TRBV18 to TRBJ1-6; D gene unclear. Trimming pared 2 bases from V and 7 bases from J, leaving 6 bases between. The CDR3 is made up of 13 amino acids. The germline CDR1 and CDR2 sequences are KGHSH and LQKENI. The CDR3 sequence is CASSPDGNSPLHF. CDR3 nucleotides: TGTGCCAGCTCACCAGACGGGAATTCACCCCTCCACTTT.

There are many counts of this clonotype. The chain couples TRBV24-1 to TRBJ2-5; 7 nucleotides agree with TRBD2. Germline V CDR1 and CDR2: KGHDR, SFDVKD. The CDR3 sequence is 15 residues long. V shed 4 bases, J shed 4 bases, and the junction held 8 bases outside the gene matches. The CDR3 spells CATSEGLSMGETQYF. As DNA, the CDR3 is TGTGCCACCAGTGAGGGACTATCTATGGGAGAGACCCAGTACTTC.

This clonotype was seen at least ten times. This sequence joins TRBV28 and TRBJ1-1; D gene unclear. The CDR3 sequence is 13 residues long. Per germline, CDR1 MDHEN and CDR2 SYDVKM. The ends were cut back, 8 bases at V and 2 bases at J, with 12 bases in the middle. This chain's CDR3 is CASVSTVNTEAFF. As DNA, the CDR3 is TGTGCCAGCGTGTCCACAGTAAACACTGAAGCTTTCTTT.

Many counts were recorded for this clonotype. This sequence joins TRBV5-6 and TRBJ1-3; D remains ambiguous. Germline V lookup: CDR1 SGHDT, CDR2 YYEEEE. Trimming stripped 0 bases from V and 4 bases from J, with 11 bases between. CDR3 size: 15 residues. CDR3 in amino acids: CASSLGPERGNTIYF. The CDR3 DNA sequence: TGTGCCAGCAGCTTGGGGCCAGAGAGAGGAAACACCATATATTTT.

The rearrangement links TRBV28 to TRBJ2-7; 8 nucleotides agree with TRBD2. This CDR3 has 15 residues. V was clipped by 5 bases and J by 0 bases; unmatched bases: 6. Germline loops: CDR1 MDHEN, CDR2 SYDVKM. Here the CDR3 DNA reads TGTGCCAGCAGTCCTACTAGCGGCTACTCCTACGAGCAGTACTTC. This translates into CASSPTSGYSYEQYF. Combining the CDR3 with reference TRBV28 and TRBJ2-7 gives the whole variable domain DVKVTQSSRYLVKRTGEKVFLECVQDMDHENMFWYRQDPGLGLRLIYFSYDVKMKEKGDIPEGYSVSREKKERFSLILESASTNQTSMYLCASSPTSGYSYEQYFGPGTRLTVT.

The chain is built from TRBV6-2 or TRBV6-3 and TRBJ1-3; possible D gene TRBD1, 5 bases. Germline V lookup: CDR1 MNHEY, CDR2 SVGEGT. This CDR3 contains 16 residues. Trimming cost V 5 bases and J 0 bases, with 14 bases left between them. The CDR3 here is CASSRPDTNSGNTIYF. In DNA, the CDR3 is TGTGCCAGCAGTAGGCCGGACACCAACTCTGGAAACACCATATATTTT.

This clonotype was detected many times. V gene TRBV27 combines with J gene TRBJ2-7, with 13 bases that match TRBD2. The CDR3 is 18 residues long. The trim removed 0 bases at V and 4 bases at J, leaving 9 bases unmatched. Looked up from germline, CDR1 is MNHEY and CDR2 is SMNVEV (reference sequence). This chain's CDR3 is CASSLSGLAGIKAYEQYF. CDR3 DNA: TGTGCCAGCAGTTTATCGGGACTAGCGGGGATTAAGGCATACGAGCAGTACTTC.

This clonotype has a count of ten or more. The V call is TRBV10-2, the J call TRBJ1-2; D is perhaps TRBD1 (5 bases). CDR3 length: 13 amino acids. Trimming pared 4 bases from V and 3 bases from J, leaving 9 bases between. Germline CDR1 reads WSHSY; CDR2 reads SAAADI. The CDR3 DNA is TGCGCCAGCAGTGGACAGTCGGACTATGGCTACACCTTC. Translated, it gives CASSGQSDYGYTF.

This clonotype was detected ten times or more. V is TRBV28 and J is TRBJ2-3, with 11 bases that match TRBD2. The CDR3 extends over 15 amino acids. Trimming took 6 bases from V and 5 from J; bases not matched to a gene: 7. Germline V gives CDR1 MDHEN, CDR2 SYDVKM. The CDR3 protein is CASSLVTSGEDTQYF. CDR3 in DNA: TGTGCCAGCAGCTTGGTGACTAGCGGGGAAGATACGCAGTATTTT. Looking up the rest from reference TRBV28 and TRBJ2-3 gives the full variable domain: DVKVTQSSRYLVKRTGEKVFLECVQDMDHENMFWYRQDPGLGLRLIYFSYDVKMKEKGDIPEGYSVSREKKERFSLILESASTNQTSMYLCASSLVTSGEDTQYFGPGTRLTVL.

In its sample, this clonotype was seen many times. J is TRBJ2-1 and V is TRBV6-2 or TRBV6-3, with 13 bases that match TRBD2. The V gene end was trimmed by 5 bases and the J gene end by 7 bases; junction bases not matched to a gene: 8. This CDR3 region has 16 residues. From germline, CDR1 is MNHEY and CDR2 SVGEGT. The CDR3 DNA follows: TGTGCCAGCAGTGGAGGACTAGCGGGAGAAACGAATGAGCAGTTCTTC. Translating gives CASSGGLAGETNEQFF.

This clonotype was recorded many times. DNA of the CDR3: TGTGCCAGCAGCTTAAGCAGGGGGCAAAATCAGCCCCAGCATTTT. This codes for CASSLSRGQNQPQHF. The chain recombines TRBV7-8 with TRBJ1-5; 8 bases map to TRBD1. The CDR3 sequence is 15 residues long. The germline CDR1 and CDR2 sequences are SGHVS and FQNEAQ. V shed 2 bases, J shed 4 bases, and the junction held 4 bases outside the gene matches.